The clone carrying this T cell receptor (beta chain) was seen a handful of times. How the authors handled the data: The authors estimated nucleated cell counts from reference gene primer amplification. The protocol was immunoSEQ multiplex PCR, while the TCRdb copy is restricted to in-frame clones and leaves out a portion. The V and J calls and clone size were taken over from that table, and D and trimming were inferred from the DNA. This table has 200,000 to 250,000 clones, nearly 85% appearing once. This entry is derived from a study of blood T cell repertoires in COVID-19. Across the study: Whether acute or convalescent, the COVID-19 samples came from the United States, Italy and Spain.

CDR3 length: 15 amino acids. Germline V lookup: CDR1 SQVTM, CDR2 ANQGSEA. J lost 6 bases, V lost 3 bases, and 11 bases had no gene match. The Seattle patients joined while their infection was active and were tracked longitudinally afterward. The sample was peripheral blood. This receptor was obtained from a woman in her twenties or thirties with COVID-19, enrolled during active disease. This rearrangement joins TRBV29-1 to TRBJ2-3, with 8 bases fitting TRBD2. DNA of the CDR3: TGCAGCGTTGATTTGGGACTAGAGGGCCCGGATACGCAGTATTTT. Translation: CSVDLGLEGPDTQYF.